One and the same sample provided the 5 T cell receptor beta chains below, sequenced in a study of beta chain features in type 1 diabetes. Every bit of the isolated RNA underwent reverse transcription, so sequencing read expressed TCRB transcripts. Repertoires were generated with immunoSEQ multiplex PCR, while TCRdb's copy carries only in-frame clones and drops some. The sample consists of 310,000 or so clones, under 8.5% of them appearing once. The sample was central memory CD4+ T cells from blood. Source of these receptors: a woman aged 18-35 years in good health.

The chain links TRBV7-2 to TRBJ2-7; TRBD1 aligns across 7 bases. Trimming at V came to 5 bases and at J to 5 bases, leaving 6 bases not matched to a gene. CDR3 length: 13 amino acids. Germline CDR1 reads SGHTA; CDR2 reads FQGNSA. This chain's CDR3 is CASSLGTVDEQYF. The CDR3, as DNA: TGTGCCAGCAGCCTGGGGACAGTTGACGAGCAGTACTTC.

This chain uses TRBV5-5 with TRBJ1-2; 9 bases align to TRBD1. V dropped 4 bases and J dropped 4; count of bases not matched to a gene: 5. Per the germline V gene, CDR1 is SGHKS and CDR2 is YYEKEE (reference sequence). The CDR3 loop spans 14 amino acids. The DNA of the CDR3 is TGTGCCAGCAGCCGGACAGGGGAGGCCTATGGCTACACCTTC. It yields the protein CASSRTGEAYGYTF.

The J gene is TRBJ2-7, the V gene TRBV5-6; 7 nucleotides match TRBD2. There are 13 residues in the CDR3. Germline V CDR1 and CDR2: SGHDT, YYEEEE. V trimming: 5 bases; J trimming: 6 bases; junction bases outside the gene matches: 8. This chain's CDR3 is CASSPTASGEQYF. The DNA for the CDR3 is TGTGCCAGCAGTCCGACGGCTAGCGGCGAGCAGTACTTC.

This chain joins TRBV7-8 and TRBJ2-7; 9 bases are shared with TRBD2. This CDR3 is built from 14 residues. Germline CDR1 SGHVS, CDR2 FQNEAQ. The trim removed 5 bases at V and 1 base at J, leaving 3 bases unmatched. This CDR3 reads CASSPSGASYEQYF. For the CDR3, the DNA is TGTGCCAGCAGCCCTAGCGGGGCGTCCTACGAGCAGTACTTC.

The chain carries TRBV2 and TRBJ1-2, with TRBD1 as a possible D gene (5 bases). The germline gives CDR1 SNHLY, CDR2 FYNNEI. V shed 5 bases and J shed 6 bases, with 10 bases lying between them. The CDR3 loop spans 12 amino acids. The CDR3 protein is CASSRQSNGYTF. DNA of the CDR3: TGTGCCAGCAGTCGACAGTCGAATGGCTACACCTTC.